The rows below give T cell receptor beta chains drawn from one sample of a study of shared clonotypes between healthy human individuals. Profiled with immunoSEQ multiplex PCR; TCRdb holds only in-frame clones, not every one. This sample has roughly 1.4 million clones, with 98% to 99% found just once. Specimen: naive CD4+ T cells sorted from blood. These receptors originate from a man aged 25 to 40 in good health. Both conserved end residues are part of each CDR3. Size is omitted from some rows. Given values are once, few, many or a class for expanded clones.

CSVRSTDTQYF,-,TRBV29-1,11
CASSGGQRGTEAFF,-,TRBV9,14
CASGLVSEGKWPGELFF,-,TRBV12-5,17
CASSQRMRFDGYTF,-,TRBV14,14
CASSLSLGGELFF,once,TRBV11-3,13
CASSLPVVGQAYNEQFF,-,TRBV7-3,17
CASSELTGEQYF,-,TRBV6-1,12
CASTFTSGVSYEQYF,-,TRBV6-1,15
CASSTRPGLAGVGYNEQFF,-,TRBV19,19
CASSLVAGQDTQYF,-,TRBV5-1,14
CASSVSGVKETQYF,-,TRBV9,14
CAISDRVTYNEQFF,-,TRBV10-3,14
CASSDRGSHEQFF,-,TRBV19,13
CASSEFKGHSYEQYF,-,TRBV25-1,15
CASSQAVHYEQYF,-,TRBV14,13
CASSFLAGGPDIQYF,-,TRBV7-2,15
CASSPNGVYSNYGYTF,-,TRBV11-2,16
CASSRQGALYNNEQFF,-,TRBV7-6,16
CASIRGSWDEQYF,-,TRBV28,13
CASRSTGETYEQYF,-,TRBV13,14
CASSLLQREAHSYNEQFF,once,TRBV5-1,18
CASSSAGGDEKLFF,-,TRBV28,14
CASSPPLWETQYF,-,TRBV18,13
CASSGGRRETQYF,-,TRBV9,13
CASSEATGGGEKLFF,-,TRBV6-1,15
CASSGFTVTPYGYTF,-,TRBV25-1,15
CASARWERETQYF,-,TRBV9,13
CSVESGFHTDTQYF,-,TRBV29-1,14
CASSFGQGTYNEQFF,-,TRBV5-4,15
CASSVDGAGNTDTQYF,-,TRBV9,16
CASSQDHSGLNSYEQYF,-,TRBV4-2,17
CASSFNRDSRVYEQFF,once,TRBV7-9,16
CASSLVGGDTQYF,-,TRBV5-1,13
CASSPSGNQPQHF,-,TRBV11-1,13
CASSSPTDTQYF,-,TRBV7-6,12
CATTTGQLSNQPQHF,-,TRBV6-6,15
CASSPRGQENTEAFF,-,TRBV18,15
CASSLSGRVYNEQFF,-,TRBV7-6,15
CASSSSTGVIGYEQFF,-,TRBV11-2,16
CASSLDLAVPYGYTF,-,TRBV11-2,15
CASTLSDTQYF,-,TRBV5-1,11
CASSEDLGLEGYEQYF,once,TRBV21-1,16
CAWKAGEVGQYF,-,TRBV30,12
CASSQRPGQGTGELFF,-,TRBV7-2,16
CASSQGQISGANVLTF,-,TRBV19,16
CASSLVPGSPYGYTF,-,TRBV7-2,15
CASKFPSGNEQFF,-,TRBV2,13
CASEPQETQYF,-,TRBV2,11
CSASIAGVGDTQYF,-,TRBV29-1,14
CASSHTTDTQYF,-,TRBV4-1,12
CASSRNFQGGSTEAFF,-,TRBV5-5,16
CASSLQGGGGYTF,-,TRBV4-1,13
CASSFGGSNQPQHF,-,TRBV28,14
CASSVAGGNGANVLTF,-,TRBV9,16
CASSLLAGAHGELFF,-,TRBV5-1,15